The source of this T cell receptor beta chain is a study of cytomegalovirus exposure and HLA in healthy donors. As concerns this clone: This same CDR3 is encoded by further DNA sequences in the sample.

60 Vbeta and 13 Jbeta primers were used in PCR. The assay was immunoSEQ multiplex PCR, and TCRdb's table has in-frame clones only and misses some. The sample consists of some 150,000 clones, about 80% of them appearing once. Germline loops: CDR1 SGHRS, CDR2 YFSETQ. The CDR3 is 14 residues long. Trimming at V came to 1 base and at J to 4 bases, leaving 1 base not matched to a gene. The chain couples TRBV5-1 to TRBJ1-4; 7 bases are a match to TRBD1. The sequenced sample was PBMCs. This receptor was obtained from a man aged 25-45 years in good health and CMV-seronegative. The CDR3 spells CASSLTGVNEKLFF. The CDR3 DNA sequence: TGCGCCAGCAGCTTGACAGGGGTTAATGAAAAACTGTTTTTT.